This TCR beta chain was recovered during a study of T cell repertoires in cytomegalovirus infection. The study's findings and limits: Cumulated frequencies of public TCR beta families served to identify carriers of CMV plus the relevant HLA.

A single record per CDR3 protein comes from TCRdb applying MiXCR to the reads. The sample has about 740,000 distinct CDR3 sequences, less than 40% seen once. This clonotype was counted between two and nine times. Antigen: not known. This sequence originates from a human donor in good health (CMV status not recorded). Some clones in this sample may be carry-over from other donors' samples. Sample: PBMCs.

CDR3 region: CASRDGQGALSAQPQHF. CDR3 nucleotide sequence: TGTGCCAGTAGAGATGGACAGGGGGCCTTGTCCGCTCAGCCCCAGCATTTT. This rearrangement joins TRBV19 to TRBJ1-5, with 11 bases that match TRBD1. CDR1 LNHDA and CDR2 SQIVND come from the germline V gene (reference sequence). The CDR3 sequence is 17 residues long. V trimming: 6 bases; J trimming: 6 bases; junction bases outside the gene matches: 13.